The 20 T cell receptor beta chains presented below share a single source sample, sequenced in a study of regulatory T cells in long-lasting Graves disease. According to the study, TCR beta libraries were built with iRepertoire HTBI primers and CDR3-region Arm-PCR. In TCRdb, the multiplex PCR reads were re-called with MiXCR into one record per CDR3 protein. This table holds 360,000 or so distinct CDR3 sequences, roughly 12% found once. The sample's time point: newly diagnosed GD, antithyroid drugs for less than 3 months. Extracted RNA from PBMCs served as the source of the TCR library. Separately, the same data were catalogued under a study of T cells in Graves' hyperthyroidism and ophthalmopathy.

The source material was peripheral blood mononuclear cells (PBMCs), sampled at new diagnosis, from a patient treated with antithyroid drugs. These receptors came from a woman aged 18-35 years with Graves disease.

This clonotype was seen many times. The chain's CDR3 is CASSTAPGSGNTIYF. CDR3 nucleotides: TGTGCCAGCTCCACAGCCCCGGGCTCTGGAAACACCATATATTTT. This chain links TRBV18 with TRBJ1-3; D is uncertain. Trimming removed 6 bases at V and 0 bases at J, with 12 bases between. Germline CDR1 is KGHSH and CDR2 is LQKENI. The CDR3 totals 15 residues.

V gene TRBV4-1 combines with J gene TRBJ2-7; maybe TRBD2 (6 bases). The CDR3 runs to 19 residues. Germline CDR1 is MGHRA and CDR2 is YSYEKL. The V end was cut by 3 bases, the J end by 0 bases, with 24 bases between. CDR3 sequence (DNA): TGCGCCAGCAGCCAGCACCCATTACGGGGGATAGAGAGCTCCTACGAGCAGTACTTC. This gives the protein CASSQHPLRGIESSYEQYF.

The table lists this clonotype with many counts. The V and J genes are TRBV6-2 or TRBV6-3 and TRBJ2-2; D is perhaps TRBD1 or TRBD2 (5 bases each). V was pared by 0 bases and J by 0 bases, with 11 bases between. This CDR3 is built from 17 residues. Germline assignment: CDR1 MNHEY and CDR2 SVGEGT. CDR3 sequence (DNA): TGTGCCAGCAGTTACTCTACCGGGACGGCGAACACCGGGGAGCTGTTTTTT. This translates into CASSYSTGTANTGELFF.

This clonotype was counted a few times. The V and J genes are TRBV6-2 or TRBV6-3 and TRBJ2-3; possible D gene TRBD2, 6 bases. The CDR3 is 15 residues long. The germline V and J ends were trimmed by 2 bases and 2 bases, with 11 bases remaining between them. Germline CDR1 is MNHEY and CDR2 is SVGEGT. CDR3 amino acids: CASSYAGRFTDTQYF. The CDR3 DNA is TGTGCCAGCAGTTACGCGGGGAGATTCACAGATACGCAGTATTTT.

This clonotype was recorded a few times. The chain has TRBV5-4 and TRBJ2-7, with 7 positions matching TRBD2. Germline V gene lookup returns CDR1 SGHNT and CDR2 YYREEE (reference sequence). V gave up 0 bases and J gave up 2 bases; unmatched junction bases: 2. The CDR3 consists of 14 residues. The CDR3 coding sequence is TGTGCCAGCAGCTTGGAGGCGGGAGCCTACGAGCAGTACTTC. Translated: CASSLEAGAYEQYF.

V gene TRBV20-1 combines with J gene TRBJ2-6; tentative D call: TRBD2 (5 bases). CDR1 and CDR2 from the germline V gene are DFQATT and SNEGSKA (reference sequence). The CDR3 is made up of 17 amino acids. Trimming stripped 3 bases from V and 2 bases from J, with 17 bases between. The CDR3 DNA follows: TGCAGTGCTAGCGGGAATAGGGCCGGGCCTGGGGCCAACGTCCTGACTTTC. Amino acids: CSASGNRAGPGANVLTF.

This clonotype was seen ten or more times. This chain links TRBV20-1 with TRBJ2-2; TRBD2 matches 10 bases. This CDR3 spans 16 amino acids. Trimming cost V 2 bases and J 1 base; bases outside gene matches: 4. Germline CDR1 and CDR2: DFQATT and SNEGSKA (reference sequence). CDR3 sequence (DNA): TGCAGTGCTAGACCGCGGACTAGCGGGAACACCGGGGAGCTGTTTTTT. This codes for CSARPRTSGNTGELFF.

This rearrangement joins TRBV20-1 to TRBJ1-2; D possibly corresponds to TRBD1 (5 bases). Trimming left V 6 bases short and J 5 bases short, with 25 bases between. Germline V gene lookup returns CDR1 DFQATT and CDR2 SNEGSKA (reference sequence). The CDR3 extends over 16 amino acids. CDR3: CSAHTTMTREPYGYTF. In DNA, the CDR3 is TGCAGTGCCCACACCACTATGACCAGGGAACCTTATGGCTACACCTTC.

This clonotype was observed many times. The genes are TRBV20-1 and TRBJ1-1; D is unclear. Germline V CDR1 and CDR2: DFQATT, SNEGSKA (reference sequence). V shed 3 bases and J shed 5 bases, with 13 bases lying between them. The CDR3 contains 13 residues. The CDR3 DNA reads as TGCAGTGCTAGCGGGGTCGGCGGAACTGAAGCTTTCTTT. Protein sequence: CSASGVGGTEAFF.

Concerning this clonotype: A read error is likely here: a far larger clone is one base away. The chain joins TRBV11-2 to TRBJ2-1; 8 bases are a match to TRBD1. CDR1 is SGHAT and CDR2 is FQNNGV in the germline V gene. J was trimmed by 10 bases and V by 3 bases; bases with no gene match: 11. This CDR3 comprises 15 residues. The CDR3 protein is CASSLSYQGAGEQFF. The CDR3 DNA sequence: TGTGCCAGCAGCTTGTCCTACCAGGGGGCGGGAGAGCAGTTCTTC. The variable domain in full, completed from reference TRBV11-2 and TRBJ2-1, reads EAGVAQSPRYKIIEKRQSVAFWCNPISGHATLYWYQQILGQGPKLLIQFQNNGVVDDSQLPKDRFSAERLKGVDSTLKIQPAKLEDSAVYLCASSLSYQGAGEQFFGPGTRLTVL.

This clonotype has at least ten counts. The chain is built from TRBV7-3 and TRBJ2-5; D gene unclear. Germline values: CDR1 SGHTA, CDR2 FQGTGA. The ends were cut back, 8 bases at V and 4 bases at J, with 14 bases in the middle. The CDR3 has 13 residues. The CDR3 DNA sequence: TGTGCCAGCCTTAGGGTTATGGGAGAGACCCAGTACTTC. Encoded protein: CASLRVMGETQYF.

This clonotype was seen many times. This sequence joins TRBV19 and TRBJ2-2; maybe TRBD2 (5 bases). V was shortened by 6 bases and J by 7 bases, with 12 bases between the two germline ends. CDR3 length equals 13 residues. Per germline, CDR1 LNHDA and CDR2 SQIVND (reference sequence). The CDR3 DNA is TGTGCCAGTAGCCTCCTCGCGGGCGGGGAGCTGTTTTTT. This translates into CASSLLAGGELFF. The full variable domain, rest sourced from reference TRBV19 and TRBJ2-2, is DGGITQSPKYLFRKEGQNVTLSCEQNLNHDAMYWYRQDPGQGLRLIYYSQIVNDFQKGDIAEGYSVSREKKESFPLTVTSAQKNPTAFYLCASSLLAGGELFFGEGSRLTVL.

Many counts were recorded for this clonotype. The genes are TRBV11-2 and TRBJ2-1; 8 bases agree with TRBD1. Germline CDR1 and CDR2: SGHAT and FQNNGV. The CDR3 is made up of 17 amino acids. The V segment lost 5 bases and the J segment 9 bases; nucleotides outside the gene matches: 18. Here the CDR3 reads CASSLNLRRTGSVEQFF. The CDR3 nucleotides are TGTGCCAGCAGCCTAAACCTACGACGGACAGGGTCCGTTGAGCAGTTCTTC.

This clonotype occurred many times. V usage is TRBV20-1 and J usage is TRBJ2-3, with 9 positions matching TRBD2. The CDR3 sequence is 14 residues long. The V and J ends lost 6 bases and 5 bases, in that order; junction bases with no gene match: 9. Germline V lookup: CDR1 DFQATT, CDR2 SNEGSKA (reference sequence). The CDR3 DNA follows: TGCAGTGCCCATTGGGCGGGGGGGCAAGATACGCAGTATTTT. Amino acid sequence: CSAHWAGGQDTQYF.

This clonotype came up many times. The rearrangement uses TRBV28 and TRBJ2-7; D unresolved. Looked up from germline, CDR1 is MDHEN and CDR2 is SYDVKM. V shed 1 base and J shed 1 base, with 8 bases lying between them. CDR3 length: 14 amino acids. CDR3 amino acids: CASSLFPQSYEQYF. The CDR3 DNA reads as TGTGCCAGCAGTTTATTCCCCCAGTCCTACGAGCAGTACTTC.

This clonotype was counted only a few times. CDR3 region: CASSIGRGWTEAFF. The CDR3, as DNA: TGTGCCAGTAGTATAGGCAGGGGTTGGACTGAAGCTTTCTTT. The V gene is TRBV19, the J gene TRBJ1-1; possibly TRBD1 for D (6 bases). V was clipped by 1 base and J by 5 bases, with 11 bases between them. The CDR3 runs 14 residues. Germline V gives CDR1 LNHDA, CDR2 SQIVND (reference sequence).

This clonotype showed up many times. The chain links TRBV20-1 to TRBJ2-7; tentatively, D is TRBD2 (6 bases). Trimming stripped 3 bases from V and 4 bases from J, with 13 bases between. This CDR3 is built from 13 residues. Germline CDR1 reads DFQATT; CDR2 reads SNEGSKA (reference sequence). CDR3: CSARAGGEYEQYV. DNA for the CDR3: TGCAGTGCTAGGGCGGGCGGGGAATACGAGCAGTACGTC.

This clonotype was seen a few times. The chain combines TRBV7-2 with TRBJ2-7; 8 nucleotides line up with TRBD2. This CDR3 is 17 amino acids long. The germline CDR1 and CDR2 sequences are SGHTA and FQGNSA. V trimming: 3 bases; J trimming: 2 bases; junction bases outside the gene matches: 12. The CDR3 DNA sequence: TGTGCCAGCAGCTTCTCCCACCCCGCGGGAGGTACCTACGAGCAGTACTTC. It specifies CASSFSHPAGGTYEQYF.

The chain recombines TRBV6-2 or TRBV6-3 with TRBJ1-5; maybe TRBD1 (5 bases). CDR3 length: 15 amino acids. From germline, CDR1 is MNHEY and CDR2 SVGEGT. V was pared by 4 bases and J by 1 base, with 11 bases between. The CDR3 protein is CASSWGSVSNQPQHF. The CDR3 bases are TGTGCCAGCAGTTGGGGGTCGGTAAGCAATCAGCCCCAGCATTTT.

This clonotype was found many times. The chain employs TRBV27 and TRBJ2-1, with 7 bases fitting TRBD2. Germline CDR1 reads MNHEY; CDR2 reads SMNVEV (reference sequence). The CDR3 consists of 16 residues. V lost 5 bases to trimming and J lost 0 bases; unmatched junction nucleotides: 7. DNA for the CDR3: TGTGCCAGCAGTAGAGCGGGGATGAGCTCCTACAATGAGCAGTTCTTC. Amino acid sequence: CASSRAGMSSYNEQFF.